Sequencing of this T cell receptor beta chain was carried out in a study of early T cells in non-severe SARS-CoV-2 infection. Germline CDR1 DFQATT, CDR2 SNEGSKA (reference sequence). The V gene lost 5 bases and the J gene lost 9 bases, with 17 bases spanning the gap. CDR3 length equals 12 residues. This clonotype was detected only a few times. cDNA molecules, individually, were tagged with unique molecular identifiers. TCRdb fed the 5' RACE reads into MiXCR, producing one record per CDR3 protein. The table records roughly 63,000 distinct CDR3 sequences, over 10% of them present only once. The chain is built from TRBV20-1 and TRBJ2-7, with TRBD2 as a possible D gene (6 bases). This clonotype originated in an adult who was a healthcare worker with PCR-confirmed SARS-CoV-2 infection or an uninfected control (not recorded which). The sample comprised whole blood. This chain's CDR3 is CSAHFPGLSQYF. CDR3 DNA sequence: TGCAGTGCTCACTTCCCGGGACTGTCGCAGTACTTC.